This paragraph reports one T cell receptor beta chain. This receptor's antigen is unknown. There are no base qualities to consult, and no much larger clone falls within one base. The sample has other DNA sequences that encode this CDR3 too. The data derive from a study of shared clonotypes between healthy human individuals (dated by TCRdb to 2018 to 2021). With respect to the entire study: A couple of women and a few men aged 18 to 49 years were included in the cohort. Per donor, three plates each were used for CD4 naive and CD4 memory, two for CD8 naive, and one for CD8 memory. Blood TCR repertoires of 5 or 6 healthy adults were deeply sequenced to estimate repertoire size and the extent of clonotype sharing between individuals. To increase sequencing depth and limit assay-specific biases, different laboratories used diverse techniques to prepare libraries and sequence TCR repertoires. Per donor, leukapheresis produced somewhere between about 0.9 and 9 billion PBMCs.

Using the deep immunoSEQ assay, TCR CDR3 regions were amplified from genomic DNA by multiplex PCR. Extracted genomic DNA from each cell subset was spread evenly across all wells of several immunoSEQ 96-well plates, with each plate serving as a replicate. For sorted subsets, approximately 190 ng of genomic DNA, equivalent to roughly 30,000 T cell genomes, went into each replicate PCR. Purified libraries were measured with a Qubit 3.0 fluorometer, size-checked on a Bioanalyzer 2100, and measured again with the KAPA Library Quantification kit. Every immunoSEQ 96-well plate was sequenced on a separate single-read 150-cycle Illumina NextSeq 550 flow cell. For the original study's pipeline: Because the immunoSEQ output included only junctional sequences and no quality scores, the filtering could not be the same as the filtering used for full-length reads. To assign V/J genes and CDR3, sequences were annotated against IMGT germline references using PyIR, a Python wrapper for IgBLAST v1.9. Reads with weak V/J assignments (E-value above 1e-6), missing CDR3, stop codons, out-of-frame junctions, or ambiguous translated residues were removed. V3J clonotypes were defined as sequences sharing an identical inferred V gene, J gene, and CDR3 amino acid sequence. Percentage overlap between repertoires was calculated by dividing the number of shared unique clonotypes by the size of the smaller repertoire. Repertoire richness was assessed with RTK rarefaction, the Chao1 estimator, and Recon v2.1 estimates of unobserved clonotypes. Generation probabilities for all TCRbeta clonotypes obtained by the gDNA method from a handful of donors were computed using OLGA. Not all clones reach the TCRdb copy of this immuneACCESS table, which keeps in-frame sequences only. Checked studies attribute under half of the gap to unresolved V genes and leave the rest unexplained. The DNA gave D and trimming, while V, J and clone size come from that table. Present in this sample are 1,500,000 or so clones, approximately 98.5% of which were seen just once. Clones ranked in the top ten supply 0.36% of the sample.

Donors were healthy HIV-negative adults with no recently reported acute infections or vaccinations. All donors were Caucasian adults living in Nashville, Tennessee, USA. CD4+ T cells were enriched by magnetic negative selection, after which naive cells were positively selected on CD45RA and the negative fraction was taken as the memory subset. Blood was obtained by leukapheresis, after which PBMCs were separated by Ficoll-Histopaque density gradient centrifugation and cryopreserved in liquid nitrogen vapor phase. Purity and quantity of every magnetically sorted T cell population were checked by analytical flow cytometry. From each sorted fraction, genomic DNA was isolated and quantified by UV absorbance on a Nanodrop 2000c. CDR1 and CDR2 (LNHDA, SQIVND) derive from the germline V gene (reference sequence). The CDR3 numbers 11 residues from cysteine through phenylalanine. Only the CDR3 DNA is retained, 33 bases long and in frame from the first base. V is shortened by 6 bases, J by 5 bases, and the region joining them spans 7 bases.

General conclusions and limits of the study: Around 5.4% of naive CD4, roughly 3.6% of naive CD8, 2.3% of memory CD4, and around 0.4% of memory CD8 clonotypes were shared across several donors. Compared with non-shared clonotypes, the clonotypes found in all four sorted-subset donors had higher generation probabilities. Pairwise subsampling indicated that sequencing depth was expected to affect the degree of clonotype sharing among donors. The genetic and exposure-history diversity represented was limited by the small number of donors. Naive subsets generally had larger estimated clonotype richness than memory subsets. Rarefaction of sorted-subset datasets indicated incomplete sequencing despite the large sequencing depth. Sampling was restricted to blood, and TCR repertoires in tissues likely differ from the TCR repertoires found in blood.

The chain uses TRBV19 and TRBJ1-1, with the D gene not clear enough to name. The receptor's source is a man between 25 and 39 years old in good health. The specimen was naive CD4+ T cells sorted from blood. The cell subset or site tag for this specimen amounts to: CD45RA+ positively selected. The DNA is TGTGCCAGTAGCCGTAATACTGAAGCTTTCTTT. Its translation is CASSRNTEAFF.